The 31 T cell receptor beta chains below all came from one sample that was sequenced in a study of blood T cell repertoires in COVID-19. Data came from immunoSEQ multiplex PCR; TCRdb stores just in-frame clones and leaves some out. The sample holds about 140,000 clones, around 80% seen once. The sample consisted of peripheral blood. The source is a man between 65 and 79 years old who had recovered from COVID-19.

J is TRBJ2-2 and V is TRBV3-1 (or the pseudogene TRBV3-2); 14 bases are shared with TRBD2. V shed 6 bases and J 5 bases; nucleotides not matched to a gene: 11. The CDR3 is made up of 18 amino acids. The germline CDR1 and CDR2 sequences are LGHDT and YNNKEL (reference sequence). The CDR3 DNA follows: TGTGCCAGCAGACTCGATCTGGGACTAGCGGGAGATACCGGGGAGCTGTTTTTT. Its translation: CASRLDLGLAGDTGELFF.

The chain carries TRBV5-1 and TRBJ2-7; TRBD2 aligns across 7 bases. The germline CDR1 and CDR2 sequences are SGHRS and YFSETQ. The trim removed 6 bases at V and 0 bases at J, leaving 9 bases unmatched. The CDR3 loop spans 15 amino acids. CDR3 sequence reads: CASTAGRERSYEQYF. In nucleotides, the CDR3 is TGCGCCAGCACAGCGGGACGAGAACGCTCCTACGAGCAGTACTTC.

This clone was recorded only once. J is TRBJ1-5 and V is TRBV4-1, with D unclear. Between the trimmed V and J ends, which lost 1 base and 5 bases, there was a span of 12 bases. From germline, CDR1 is MGHRA and CDR2 YSYEKL. The CDR3 spans 15 residues. The CDR3 here is CASSQGEQTYQPQHF. The CDR3 DNA reads TGCGCCAGCAGCCAAGGGGAGCAGACTTATCAGCCCCAGCATTTT.

The V and J genes are TRBV5-4 and TRBJ2-3; 8 nucleotides align to TRBD2. V dropped 3 bases and J dropped 5; count of bases not matched to a gene: 5. The CDR3 has 14 residues. In germline, CDR1 is SGHNT, CDR2 YYREEE (reference sequence). The CDR3 is CASSWRLAGDTQYF. Written as DNA, the CDR3 is TGTGCCAGCAGCTGGAGGCTAGCGGGAGATACGCAGTATTTT.

V gene TRBV5-6 combines with J gene TRBJ1-6; D possibly corresponds to TRBD1 (6 bases). V gave up 0 bases and J gave up 5 bases, with 12 bases separating them. This CDR3 contains 16 residues. CDR1 and CDR2 from the germline V gene are SGHDT and YYEEEE. DNA for the CDR3: TGTGCCAGCAGCTTGGGGGGACCAGGGGATAATTCACCCCTCCACTTT. Translated, it gives CASSLGGPGDNSPLHF.

There are a few counts of this clone. The chain joins TRBV27 to TRBJ2-1; D not certain. V was clipped by 2 bases and J by 9 bases, with 17 bases between them. This CDR3 comprises 15 residues. CDR1 is MNHEY and CDR2 is SMNVEV in the germline V gene (reference sequence). This CDR3 is CASSLVARPLGEQFF. The CDR3 region has the DNA TGTGCCAGCAGTTTAGTGGCTAGGCCCCTGGGTGAGCAGTTCTTC.

The J gene is TRBJ1-2, the V gene TRBV12-3 or TRBV12-4; no clear D. CDR3 size: 11 residues. Trimming took off 2 bases at V and 7 bases at J, with 5 bases between the two ends. DNA for the CDR3: TGTGCCAGCAGTTTAAGGAGTGGCTACACCTTC. It translates to CASSLRSGYTF.

The V gene is TRBV19, the J gene TRBJ2-7, with 12 nucleotides matching TRBD1. V lost 7 bases and J lost 4; bases outside the gene matches: 17. This CDR3 region has 18 residues. Germline values: CDR1 LNHDA, CDR2 SQIVND (reference sequence). CDR3 sequence reads: CASTNLMLGQGATYEQYF. In DNA form, the CDR3 reads TGTGCCAGTACCAACCTCATGTTGGGACAGGGGGCCACGTACGAGCAGTACTTC.

This clone was found a few times. CDR3 sequence: CASSHSFRGGGYQETQYF. DNA of the CDR3: TGCGCCAGCAGCCACTCCTTCCGGGGAGGGGGGTACCAAGAGACCCAGTACTTC. The rearrangement links TRBV4-3 to TRBJ2-5, with D possibly TRBD2 on 7 matching bases. CDR1 and CDR2 (germline): LGHNA, YSLEER. The CDR3 spans 18 residues. Trimming stripped 3 bases from V and 0 bases from J, with 20 bases between.

The gene calls are TRBV11-2 and TRBJ2-3; 9 nucleotides align to TRBD1. This CDR3 contains 14 residues. The ends lost 3 bases at V and 7 bases at J; junction bases unmatched: 5. Germline CDR1 and CDR2: SGHAT and FQNNGV. As DNA, the CDR3 is TGTGCCAGCAGCTTGGGGACAGGGAGGTATACGCAGTATTTT. Its translation: CASSLGTGRYTQYF.

This chain connects TRBV27 to TRBJ2-1; the match to TRBD2 covers 13 bases. The CDR3 has 16 amino acids. The V segment lost 2 bases and the J segment 7 bases; nucleotides outside the gene matches: 5. Looked up from germline, CDR1 is MNHEY and CDR2 is SMNVEV (reference sequence). CDR3 sequence reads: CASSLRRLAGGNEQFF. The CDR3, as DNA: TGTGCCAGCAGTTTAAGGCGACTAGCGGGAGGTAATGAGCAGTTCTTC.

The chain combines TRBV19 with TRBJ1-1, with 7 bases aligning to TRBD1. The germline CDR1 and CDR2 sequences are LNHDA and SQIVND (reference sequence). CDR3 size: 14 residues. The CDR3 loop is CGSSQRGLGTEAFF. Here the CDR3 DNA reads TGTGGCTCGTCCCAAAGGGGGCTTGGTACTGAAGCTTTCTTT.

The V gene is TRBV15, the J gene TRBJ1-1; D possibly corresponds to TRBD1 (5 bases). The germline gives CDR1 LNHNV, CDR2 YYDKDF (reference sequence). This CDR3 comprises 14 residues. V was cut by 5 bases and J by 3 bases, with 13 bases left in between. The CDR3 nucleotides are TGTGCCACCAGCGCGGGGGTGGGGGACACTGAAGCTTTCTTT. Translating gives CATSAGVGDTEAFF.

The J gene is TRBJ2-7, the V gene TRBV3-1 (or the pseudogene TRBV3-2); weak D call: TRBD1 (5 bases). With 3 bases removed from V and 7 bases from J, the gap between germline ends came to 10 bases. The CDR3 has 12 amino acids. The V gene's germline CDR1 is LGHDT and CDR2 YNNKEL (reference sequence). The CDR3 loop reads CASSHQNREQYF. CDR3 sequence (DNA): TGTGCCAGCAGCCATCAAAACAGGGAGCAGTACTTC.

The V gene is TRBV7-3, the J gene TRBJ2-3; 10 bases agree with TRBD2. The CDR3 totals 20 residues. With V trimmed by 4 bases and J by 5 bases, 21 bases remained unmatched. CDR1 and CDR2 from the germline V gene are SGHTA and FQGTGA. In DNA form, the CDR3 reads TGTGCCAGCAGCTCACAAGGACGGGAGCGGGAGGGCCACCGAGTAGATACGCAGTATTTT. Translation: CASSSQGREREGHRVDTQYF.

The chain combines TRBV7-2 with TRBJ2-3, with a weak D call TRBD1 (5 bases). Trimming pared 4 bases from V and 2 bases from J, leaving 13 bases between. CDR1 is SGHTA and CDR2 is FQGNSA in the germline V gene. The CDR3 has 15 amino acids. CDR3 residues: CASSSGGAHTDTQYF. CDR3 coding DNA: TGTGCCAGCAGCTCCGGTGGGGCCCACACAGATACGCAGTATTTT.

The chain carries TRBV13 and TRBJ2-1; 13 bases align to TRBD2. V dropped 5 bases and J dropped 9; count of bases not matched to a gene: 19. Germline assignment: CDR1 PRHDT and CDR2 FYEKMQ (reference sequence). CDR3 length: 19 amino acids. CDR3 amino acids: CASSARTSGRGAWGGEQFF. The CDR3 bases are TGTGCCAGCAGCGCCAGGACTAGCGGGAGAGGGGCATGGGGGGGTGAGCAGTTCTTC.

This rearrangement joins TRBV6-5 to TRBJ2-1, with 8 bases fitting TRBD1. Unmatched junction bases numbered 12, after V lost 5 bases and J lost 9 bases. This CDR3 has 15 residues. The germline gives CDR1 MNHEY, CDR2 SVGAGI. CDR3: CASSPTGGAGTEQFF. CDR3 DNA sequence: TGTGCCAGCAGTCCTACAGGGGGTGCAGGGACTGAGCAGTTCTTC.

The CDR3 sequence: CASSFNRGLQETQYF. CDR3 coding DNA: TGTGCCAGCAGCTTCAACAGGGGGCTGCAAGAGACCCAGTACTTC. This chain connects TRBV14 to TRBJ2-5; 9 bases are a match to TRBD1. The V gene end was trimmed by 5 bases and the J gene end by 2 bases; junction bases not matched to a gene: 6. This CDR3 is built from 15 residues. Germline V CDR1 and CDR2: SGHDN, FVKESK.

The chain joins TRBV19 to TRBJ1-6; D not resolved. This CDR3 has 16 residues. Trimming removed 5 bases at V and 6 bases at J, with 17 bases between. The germline V gene encodes CDR1 LNHDA and CDR2 SQIVND (reference sequence). The CDR3 protein is CASSWALSRGNSPLHF. The CDR3 bases are TGTGCCAGTAGTTGGGCTCTGAGCCGGGGTAATTCACCCCTCCACTTT.

The CDR3 nucleotides are TGCGCCAGCAGCCAAGAAGGGAGAGAAGAAAAACTGTTTTTT. This encodes CASSQEGREEKLFF. This chain connects TRBV4-1 to TRBJ1-4, with D unclear. The length of the CDR3 is 14 residues. From germline, CDR1 is MGHRA and CDR2 YSYEKL. V lost 0 bases to trimming and J lost 8 bases, with 10 bases between them.

This chain connects TRBV7-9 to TRBJ2-3; the match to TRBD2 covers 8 bases. The CDR3 spans 15 residues. Unmatched junction bases numbered 5, after V lost 0 bases and J lost 6 bases. The germline CDR1 and CDR2 sequences are SEHNR and FQNEAQ (reference sequence). CDR3 nucleotides: TGTGCCAGCAGCTTAGCAGCGGGAGCCGGGGATACGCAGTATTTT. Its translation: CASSLAAGAGDTQYF.

This chain connects TRBV14 to TRBJ2-7, with 9 nucleotides matching TRBD2. The germline CDR1 and CDR2 sequences are SGHDN and FVKESK. V dropped 5 bases and J dropped 4; count of bases not matched to a gene: 9. The CDR3 runs 15 residues. Written as DNA, the CDR3 is TGTGCCAGCAGCGCCCACCCGCGGGAGGGTTACGAGCAGTACTTC. Translating gives CASSAHPREGYEQYF.

The chain has TRBV6-5 and TRBJ2-1; TRBD2 matches at 12 bases. The CDR3 is 15 residues long. Unmatched junction bases numbered 13, after V lost 9 bases and J lost 10 bases. Germline CDR1 and CDR2: MNHEY and SVGAGI. The CDR3 sequence: CASTRLAGDSGEQFF. In DNA form, the CDR3 reads TGTGCCAGTACGCGACTAGCGGGAGACTCGGGGGAGCAGTTCTTC.

This chain connects TRBV5-1 to TRBJ2-4, with 10 bases aligning to TRBD2. V was clipped by 0 bases and J by 1 base; unmatched bases: 4. CDR1 is SGHRS, CDR2 YFSETQ, per germline. The CDR3 is 17 amino acids. CDR3 sequence (DNA): TGCGCCAGCAGCTTGGGGACTAGCGGAGGGGCCAAAAACATTCAGTACTTC. Its translation is CASSLGTSGGAKNIQYF.

This clone occurred a few times. The V and J genes are TRBV27 and TRBJ1-2; a weak D match, TRBD1 (5 bases). The CDR3 contains 15 residues. The V end lost 4 bases, the J end lost 7 bases, and 19 bases lay between the germline ends. Germline assignment: CDR1 MNHEY and CDR2 SMNVEV (reference sequence). The CDR3 bases are TGTGCCAGCAGTTCCCACGGGGGGTGGATGAGTGGCTACACCTTC. Amino acid sequence: CASSSHGGWMSGYTF.

This clone was recorded only once. V is TRBV7-2 and J is TRBJ2-1; 10 nucleotides align to TRBD2. The V segment lost 5 bases and the J segment 8 bases; nucleotides outside the gene matches: 9. Per germline, CDR1 SGHTA and CDR2 FQGNSA. The CDR3 extends over 15 amino acids. The CDR3 nucleotides read TGTGCCAGCAGCCTCCTAGCGGGAGTCGTCGATGAGCAGTTCTTC. Its translation: CASSLLAGVVDEQFF.

The chain carries TRBV7-9 and TRBJ1-1, with D possibly being TRBD1 (5 bases). With 6 bases removed from V and 0 bases from J, the gap between germline ends came to 11 bases. Germline loops: CDR1 SEHNR, CDR2 FQNEAQ (reference sequence). This CDR3 is built from 14 residues. The DNA for the CDR3 is TGTGCCAGCAGTTCGACAGTACTGAACACTGAAGCTTTCTTT. Translated: CASSSTVLNTEAFF.

The gene calls are TRBV2 and TRBJ1-4; D is unresolved. The V and J ends lost 7 bases and 7 bases respectively, with 19 bases between them. CDR3 size: 15 residues. Germline V CDR1 and CDR2: SNHLY, FYNNEI. CDR3: CASTLEGGKREKLFF. In DNA, the CDR3 is TGTGCCAGCACCCTAGAGGGTGGGAAGCGTGAAAAACTGTTTTTT.

The chain recombines TRBV19 with TRBJ2-3; 7 bases line up with TRBD1. The CDR3 has 14 amino acids. V shed 8 bases, J shed 0 bases, and the junction held 5 bases outside the gene matches. Germline V gene lookup returns CDR1 LNHDA and CDR2 SQIVND (reference sequence). In DNA form, the CDR3 reads TGTGCCAGTGGCGACAGGGAAAGCACAGATACGCAGTATTTT. It is translated as CASGDRESTDTQYF. The variable domain in full, completed from reference TRBV19 and TRBJ2-3, reads DGGITQSPKYLFRKEGQNVTLSCEQNLNHDAMYWYRQDPGQGLRLIYYSQIVNDFQKGDIAEGYSVSREKKESFPLTVTSAQKNPTAFYLCASGDRESTDTQYFGPGTRLTVL.

The chain is built from TRBV10-3 and TRBJ2-1, with 9 bases aligning to TRBD1. The CDR3 spans 15 residues. Germline V lookup: CDR1 ENHRY, CDR2 SYGVKD. Trimming cost V 7 bases and J 8 bases; bases outside gene matches: 12. The CDR3 sequence: CAITEPGQGMDEQFF. In nucleotides, the CDR3 is TGTGCCATCACTGAACCGGGACAGGGTATGGATGAGCAGTTCTTC.